Listed below are T cell receptor beta chains from one sample, sequenced in a study of T cells in localized non-small cell lung cancer. Measured with immunoSEQ multiplex PCR; TCRdb has only the in-frame clones, and not every one. The table includes approximately 3,000 clones, over 20% detected once. This specimen consisted of normal lung tissue next to the tumor, obtained before any cancer treatment. These receptor sequences come from a man between 40 and 69 years old with stage III squamous cell lung carcinoma. Both conserved end residues are part of each CDR3. Fields, in order: J gene, V gene, D gene, clone size, CDR3 protein, CDR3 DNA. D genes are given only for firm matches. Size is stated for part of the rows, as once, few or many counts, or as a class when the clone is expanded.

J: TRBJ2-1
V: TRBV11-3
D: -
size: medium-sized
CDR3: CASSAGPSRGEQFF
DNA: TGTGCTAGCAGCGCCGGGCCGTCAAGAGGTGAGCAGTTCTTC

J: TRBJ2-5
V: TRBV19
D: TRBD1
size: -
CDR3: CASSRGQDLQETQYF
DNA: TGTGCCAGTAGTAGGGGACAGGACCTCCAAGAGACCCAGTACTTC

J: TRBJ2-2
V: TRBV19
D: -
size: -
CDR3: CASSITALNTGELFF
DNA: TGTGCCAGTAGTATAACCGCCTTGAACACCGGGGAGCTGTTTTTT

J: TRBJ2-1
V: TRBV11-3
D: -
size: large
CDR3: CASSLDGIQGTYNEQFF
DNA: TGTGCCAGCAGCTTAGACGGGATACAGGGAACCTACAATGAGCAGTTCTTC

J: TRBJ2-2
V: TRBV29-1
D: TRBD2
size: medium-sized
CDR3: CSVGAGGTTGELFF
DNA: TGCAGCGTTGGAGCGGGGGGGACCACCGGGGAGCTGTTTTTT

J: TRBJ1-2
V: TRBV10-2
D: -
size: few
CDR3: CASSDFASPHGYTF
DNA: TGCGCCAGCAGTGATTTCGCCAGCCCCCATGGCTACACCTTC

J: TRBJ2-3
V: TRBV11-3
D: TRBD2
size: few
CDR3: CASSPGTSGVRDTQYF
DNA: TGTGCCAGCAGCCCCGGGACTAGCGGGGTGAGAGATACGCAGTATTTT

J: TRBJ2-3
V: TRBV6-8
D: TRBD1
size: few
CDR3: CASSPGQGAADTQYF
DNA: TGTGCCAGCAGCCCAGGACAGGGGGCTGCAGATACGCAGTATTTT

J: TRBJ2-2
V: TRBV11-3
D: -
size: medium-sized
CDR3: CASSLAVGSPTGELFF
DNA: TGTGCCAGCAGCTTGGCCGTAGGGTCCCCTACCGGGGAGCTGTTTTTT

J: TRBJ2-3
V: TRBV7-5
D: -
size: few
CDR3: CASSPNSPMGPDTQYF
DNA: TGTGCCAGCAGCCCAAACTCCCCGATGGGCCCAGATACGCAGTATTTT

J: TRBJ1-2
V: TRBV5-1
D: -
size: -
CDR3: CASSLGQADYGYTF
DNA: TGCGCCAGCAGCTTGGGACAGGCGGACTATGGCTACACCTTC